One and the same sample provided the 25 T cell receptor beta chains below, sequenced in a study of blood T cell repertoires in COVID-19. Produced via immunoSEQ multiplex PCR; TCRdb's table is partial and in-frame only. Among about 160,000 clones, roughly 80% were seen once, and the ten largest hold around 6%. The material sequenced was PBMCs or T cells enriched from blood (not recorded which). All receptors derive from a woman aged 40-49 years with acute COVID-19.

The chain joins TRBV12-3 or TRBV12-4 to TRBJ1-1, with D hard to call. The CDR3 covers 11 residues. Between the trimmed V and J ends, which lost 5 bases and 5 bases, there was a span of 6 bases. CDR3 coding DNA: TGTGCCAGCAGTCGCGGAACTGAAGCTTTCTTT. Encoded protein: CASSRGTEAFF.

The chain employs TRBV3-1 (or the pseudogene TRBV3-2) and TRBJ2-7; tentatively, D is TRBD1 (7 bases). With 4 bases removed from V and 7 bases from J, the gap between germline ends came to 17 bases. Germline CDR1 is LGHDT and CDR2 is YNNKEL (reference sequence). This CDR3 is built from 14 residues. CDR3 protein: CASSRGGGGEEQYF. The CDR3 nucleotides read TGTGCCAGCAGCCGCGGAGGGGGCGGTGAGGAGCAGTACTTC.

This clone was detected only a few times. The chain links TRBV29-1 to TRBJ1-4, with TRBD1 matching over 9 bases. V trimming: 6 bases; J trimming: 5 bases; junction bases outside the gene matches: 1. CDR3 length: 12 amino acids. The germline gives CDR1 SQVTM, CDR2 ANQGSEA. CDR3: CSVGQGNEKLFF. CDR3 coding DNA: TGCAGCGTGGGACAGGGAAATGAAAAACTGTTTTTT.

The genes are TRBV30 and TRBJ2-2; 10 bases are a match to TRBD1. Germline CDR1 GTSNPN, CDR2 SVGIG (reference sequence). CDR3 length: 15 amino acids. With 0 bases clipped from V and 6 bases from J, the junction kept 4 bases outside the gene matches. The CDR3, as DNA: TGTGCCTGGAGTGTAGGGACAGGGGTCCCCGGGGAGCTGTTTTTT. It is translated as CAWSVGTGVPGELFF.

The rearrangement links TRBV7-9 to TRBJ1-1; D call uncertain. The CDR3 extends over 14 amino acids. The V and J ends lost 1 base and 1 base respectively, with 7 bases between them. The germline gives CDR1 SEHNR, CDR2 FQNEAQ (reference sequence). The CDR3 spells CASSLESGNTEAFF. CDR3 nucleotides: TGTGCCAGCAGCTTAGAGTCAGGGAACACTGAAGCTTTCTTT.

This chain joins TRBV2 and TRBJ2-7, with D perhaps TRBD2 (5 bases). The V and J ends lost 8 bases and 3 bases respectively, with 14 bases between them. The germline CDR1 and CDR2 sequences are SNHLY and FYNNEI. The CDR3 sequence is 13 residues long. CDR3: CASGRSAFYEQYF. DNA for the CDR3: TGTGCCAGCGGGAGATCGGCCTTCTACGAGCAGTACTTC.

The chain uses TRBV30 and TRBJ1-1; D not certain. V was shortened by 2 bases and J by 5 bases, with 15 bases between the two germline ends. In germline, CDR1 is GTSNPN, CDR2 SVGIG (reference sequence). The CDR3 has 14 amino acids. In nucleotides, the CDR3 is TGTGCCTGGAGTCGCATGCTTGCCGGGACTGAAGCTTTCTTT. Protein: CAWSRMLAGTEAFF.

The chain recombines TRBV18 with TRBJ1-1; D perhaps matches TRBD1 (5 bases). This CDR3 region has 12 residues. Trimming stripped 6 bases from V and 1 base from J, with 6 bases between. The V gene's germline CDR1 is KGHSH and CDR2 LQKENI. The CDR3 spells CASSQGNTEAFF. The CDR3 nucleotides are TGTGCCAGCTCTCAGGGGAACACTGAAGCTTTCTTT.

The gene calls are TRBV9 and TRBJ1-4, with TRBD1 matching over 7 bases. CDR1 SGDLS and CDR2 YYNGEE come from the germline V gene. This CDR3 has 16 amino acids. V lost 4 bases, J lost 3 bases, and 9 bases stayed unmatched. CDR3 residues: CASSLGQVAANEKLFF. The CDR3 DNA sequence: TGTGCCAGCAGCCTAGGACAGGTGGCGGCTAATGAAAAACTGTTTTTT.

This sequence joins TRBV3-1 (or the pseudogene TRBV3-2) and TRBJ1-4; D gene unclear. Trimming shortened V by 1 base and J by 7 bases, and 4 bases separated the two germline ends. The germline CDR1 and CDR2 sequences are LGHDT and YNNKEL (reference sequence). The CDR3 has 12 residues. The CDR3 here is CASSQVSEKLFF. CDR3 bases: TGTGCCAGCAGCCAAGTTAGTGAAAAACTGTTTTTT.

The chain employs TRBV2 and TRBJ1-1, with D unclear. Trimming cost V 0 bases and J 2 bases, with 7 bases left between them. Germline assignment: CDR1 SNHLY and CDR2 FYNNEI. This CDR3 spans 14 amino acids. The CDR3 DNA sequence: TGTGCCAGCAGTGAAGCGCAGGCAAACACTGAAGCTTTCTTT. Encoded protein: CASSEAQANTEAFF. Using reference TRBV2 and TRBJ1-1 for the parts outside the CDR3, the full variable domain is EPEVTQTPSHQVTQMGQEVILRCVPISNHLYFYWYRQILGQKVEFLVSFYNNEISEKSEIFDDQFSVERPDGSNFTLKIRSTKLEDSAMYFCASSEAQANTEAFFGQGTRLTVV.

Regarding this clone: Distinct nucleotide sequences in the sample also encode this CDR3. The chain links TRBV18 to TRBJ1-2; 9 bases match TRBD1. CDR3 length: 13 amino acids. Germline lookup yields CDR1 KGHSH and CDR2 LQKENI. V was pared by 3 bases and J by 4 bases, with 0 bases of the junction left unmatched. This CDR3 reads CASSPDRGYGYTF. CDR3 bases: TGTGCCAGCTCACCGGACAGGGGCTATGGCTACACCTTC.

The chain combines TRBV13 with TRBJ1-6; D is perhaps TRBD1 (5 bases). Germline V gene data show CDR1 as PRHDT and CDR2 as FYEKMQ (reference sequence). CDR3 length: 13 residues. V gave up 5 bases and J gave up 11 bases, with 13 bases separating them. In nucleotides, the CDR3 is TGTGCCAGCAGCCCGCTGGGGCCGGCACCCCTCCACTTT. Protein product: CASSPLGPAPLHF. Supplemented by reference TRBV13 and TRBJ1-6, the full variable domain reads AAGVIQSPRHLIKEKRETATLKCYPIPRHDTVYWYQQGPGQDPQFLISFYEKMQSDKGSIPDRFSAQQFSDYHSELNMSSLELGDSALYFCASSPLGPAPLHFGNGTRLTVT.

The chain carries TRBV13 and TRBJ2-7; 11 bases line up with TRBD2. V lost 4 bases, J lost 4 bases, and 6 bases stayed unmatched. CDR3 size: 15 residues. Germline V lookup: CDR1 PRHDT, CDR2 FYEKMQ (reference sequence). The CDR3 is CASSSQTSGAYEQYF. CDR3 sequence (DNA): TGTGCCAGCAGCTCACAGACTAGCGGGGCGTACGAGCAGTACTTC.

The chain links TRBV10-1 to TRBJ2-7, with 7 nucleotides matching TRBD1. Trimming removed 6 bases from V and 2 bases from J; junction bases left unmatched: 7. CDR1 is WNHNN, CDR2 SYGVQD, per germline (reference sequence). The CDR3 contains 14 residues. The DNA for the CDR3 is TGCGCCAGCAGCTTTAAAGACAGGGCCTACGAGCAGTACTTC. Amino acid sequence: CASSFKDRAYEQYF.

The chain couples TRBV6-1 to TRBJ1-2, with TRBD1 matching 7 bases. The V gene end was trimmed by 3 bases and the J gene end by 4 bases; junction bases not matched to a gene: 8. The CDR3 totals 15 residues. Germline values: CDR1 MNHNS, CDR2 SASEGT. CDR3 residues: CASSDQPGQLYGYTF. CDR3 coding DNA: TGTGCCAGCAGTGATCAACCGGGACAGCTCTATGGCTACACCTTC.

The CDR3, as DNA: TGTGCCAGCAGCCAAGAGGAGACTAGCGGGAGATACGAGCAGTACTTC. This codes for CASSQEETSGRYEQYF. The chain has TRBV4-2 and TRBJ2-7; 12 bases match TRBD2. There are 16 residues in the CDR3. V dropped 0 bases and J dropped 4; count of bases not matched to a gene: 4. Per the germline V gene, CDR1 is LGHNA and CDR2 is YNFKEQ.

This clone turned up a few times. CDR3 nucleotide sequence: TGCGCCAGCAGCTGGGGGACAGGGCGCACAGATACGCAGTATTTT. It translates to CASSWGTGRTDTQYF. The J gene is TRBJ2-3, the V gene TRBV5-1; 9 bases fit TRBD1. CDR3 size: 15 residues. V was pared by 3 bases and J by 1 base, with 3 bases of the junction left unmatched. Germline V gives CDR1 SGHRS, CDR2 YFSETQ.

The chain is built from TRBV24-1 and TRBJ2-1, with TRBD1 matching 8 bases. CDR1 is KGHDR, CDR2 SFDVKD, per germline. The V segment lost 0 bases and the J segment 10 bases; nucleotides outside the gene matches: 7. The CDR3 length is 15 residues. DNA for the CDR3: TGTGCCACCAGTGATTTGCCCGTACAGGGGGGAGAGCAGTTCTTC. Its translation is CATSDLPVQGGEQFF.

The genes are TRBV7-2 and TRBJ2-7, with 7 bases aligning to TRBD1. The length of the CDR3 is 12 residues. CDR1 SGHTA and CDR2 FQGNSA come from the germline V gene. Germline trimming cut 1 base from V and 6 bases from J; bases unmatched to any gene: 0. The DNA for the CDR3 is TGTGCCAGCAGCTTAGACAGGGGCGAGCAGTACTTC. Its protein is CASSLDRGEQYF.

The chain combines TRBV7-2 with TRBJ2-7; perhaps TRBD2 as D (6 bases). Germline V gene data show CDR1 as SGHTA and CDR2 as FQGNSA. V was trimmed by 1 base and J by 3 bases, leaving 10 bases between them. This CDR3 spans 14 amino acids. The CDR3 protein is CASSLGPSDYEQYF. The CDR3 nucleotides are TGTGCCAGCAGCTTAGGTCCTAGCGACTACGAGCAGTACTTC. The whole variable domain, remainder taken from reference TRBV7-2 and TRBJ2-7, is GAGVSQSPSNKVTEKGKDVELRCDPISGHTALYWYRQSLGQGLEFLIYFQGNSAPDKSGLPSDRFSAERTGGSVSTLTIQRTQQEDSAVYLCASSLGPSDYEQYFGPGTRLTVT.

The chain carries TRBV4-1 and TRBJ2-7, with TRBD2 matching over 12 bases. The CDR3 extends over 18 amino acids. The V gene's germline CDR1 is MGHRA and CDR2 YSYEKL. V dropped 0 bases and J dropped 2; count of bases not matched to a gene: 8. CDR3 amino acids: CASSQDRDRTSGTYEQYF. As DNA, the CDR3 is TGCGCCAGCAGCCAAGATAGAGATAGGACTAGCGGGACCTACGAGCAGTACTTC.

V usage is TRBV30 and J usage is TRBJ1-4; tentative D call: TRBD1 (6 bases). Germline V gives CDR1 GTSNPN, CDR2 SVGIG (reference sequence). The CDR3 spans 14 residues. The V gene lost 3 bases and the J gene lost 5 bases, with 13 bases spanning the gap. The CDR3 DNA is TGTGCCTGGAGAAGACAGGCGGTAAATGAAAAACTGTTTTTT. This gives the protein CAWRRQAVNEKLFF.

The chain joins TRBV5-1 to TRBJ2-3; 7 bases are a match to TRBD1. Germline trimming cut 5 bases from V and 0 bases from J; bases unmatched to any gene: 6. The CDR3 sequence is 15 residues long. From germline, CDR1 is SGHRS and CDR2 YFSETQ. The CDR3 region is CASRKEGQSTDTQYF. CDR3 in DNA: TGCGCCAGCAGGAAAGAGGGACAGAGCACAGATACGCAGTATTTT.

This clone was seen only a few times. Here the CDR3 DNA reads TGTGCCACCAGTGCCCCTAATAGCAATCAGCCCCAGCATTTT. It yields the protein CATSAPNSNQPQHF. The V gene is TRBV24-1, the J gene TRBJ1-5; the D is unclear. Trimming took 5 bases from V and 0 from J, leaving 7 bases between them. This CDR3 contains 14 residues. Germline V CDR1 and CDR2: KGHDR, SFDVKD.